Listed here are 25 T cell receptor beta chains from one sample, sequenced in a study of blood T cell repertoires in COVID-19. Measured with immunoSEQ multiplex PCR; TCRdb has only the in-frame clones, and not every one. The profile shows 35,000 to 45,000 clones, nearly 90% of them singletons. Material for sequencing was peripheral blood. The origin of the receptors is a human donor in a cohort sampled during active COVID-19.

The chain combines TRBV30 with TRBJ1-1, with TRBD1 matching 10 bases. Germline CDR1 and CDR2: GTSNPN and SVGIG (reference sequence). With 3 bases clipped from V and 1 base from J, the junction kept 8 bases outside the gene matches. This CDR3 region has 16 residues. CDR3 protein: CAWSRWDRGTNTEAFF. The CDR3 region has the DNA TGTGCCTGGAGCAGGTGGGACAGGGGTACGAACACTGAAGCTTTCTTT.

V gene TRBV5-6 combines with J gene TRBJ2-2; the match to TRBD1 covers 8 bases. Germline CDR1 SGHDT, CDR2 YYEEEE. CDR3 length: 15 amino acids. V was clipped by 4 bases and J by 5 bases; unmatched bases: 7. CDR3 protein: CASSQGTGGTGELFF. The DNA of the CDR3 is TGTGCCAGCAGCCAAGGGACAGGAGGAACCGGGGAGCTGTTTTTT.

This clone was recorded once. The chain joins TRBV28 to TRBJ1-2; TRBD1 aligns across 8 bases. This CDR3 is 15 amino acids long. Trimming removed 7 bases from V and 8 bases from J; junction bases left unmatched: 15. The germline gives CDR1 MDHEN, CDR2 SYDVKM. CDR3 coding DNA: TGTGCCAGCACCACGGGGGACAGGAGGATTGGCGGCTACACCTTC. It is translated as CASTTGDRRIGGYTF.

The chain combines TRBV19 with TRBJ1-5, with TRBD1 as a possible D gene (5 bases). The germline V and J ends were trimmed by 2 bases and 5 bases, with 10 bases remaining between them. Germline CDR1 LNHDA, CDR2 SQIVND (reference sequence). The CDR3 has 14 residues. CDR3 sequence (DNA): TGTGCCAGTAGTATACGGGGGGGGGATCAGCCCCAGCATTTT. Its translation: CASSIRGGDQPQHF.

The table lists this clone with a count of one. V usage is TRBV18 and J usage is TRBJ2-2, with a weak D call TRBD1 (6 bases). CDR3 length: 14 residues. In germline, CDR1 is KGHSH, CDR2 LQKENI. V lost 6 bases to trimming and J lost 2 bases, with 10 bases between them. CDR3 protein: CASSDSKNTGELFF. The DNA for the CDR3 is TGTGCCAGCTCGGACAGTAAAAACACCGGGGAGCTGTTTTTT.

The chain has TRBV2 and TRBJ2-3; 8 bases fit TRBD2. The CDR3 runs to 12 residues. CDR1 and CDR2 from the germline V gene are SNHLY and FYNNEI. With V trimmed by 11 bases and J by 4 bases, 5 bases remained unmatched. Here the CDR3 reads CAGRGGPDTQYF. Here the CDR3 DNA reads TGTGCCGGCCGGGGGGGTCCAGATACGCAGTATTTT.

CDR3 sequence: CASSQTLTSGRIADTQYF. CDR3 DNA sequence: TGTGCCAGCAGCCAAACCTTAACTAGCGGGAGGATTGCAGATACGCAGTATTTT. V gene TRBV4-2 combines with J gene TRBJ2-3; 12 nucleotides line up with TRBD2. Unmatched junction bases numbered 10, after V lost 2 bases and J lost 4 bases. This CDR3 comprises 18 residues. The germline gives CDR1 LGHNA, CDR2 YNFKEQ.

The chain carries TRBV5-6 and TRBJ1-5; TRBD1 is a possible D gene (6 bases). Germline CDR1 is SGHDT and CDR2 is YYEEEE. V lost 1 base, J lost 9 bases, and 17 bases lay in between. The CDR3 has 15 residues. Written as DNA, the CDR3 is TGTGCCAGCAGCTTGTCAGGGGCGGGGGTGCGGCCCCAGCATTTT. Translation: CASSLSGAGVRPQHF.

The J gene is TRBJ2-1, the V gene TRBV9; 7 nucleotides match TRBD2. CDR3 length: 16 residues. Germline V gene sequence: CDR1 SGDLS, CDR2 YYNGEE. With 3 bases clipped from V and 4 bases from J, the junction kept 10 bases outside the gene matches. CDR3 sequence (DNA): TGTGCCAGCAGCGCACCCGGGCGGGGGACGTACAATGAGCAGTTCTTC. Translating gives CASSAPGRGTYNEQFF.

This clone is medium-sized by share. The chain carries TRBV4-1 and TRBJ1-2; D gene ambiguous. V lost 2 bases, J lost 3 bases, and 19 bases lay in between. Germline-derived CDR1 and CDR2 are MGHRA and YSYEKL. This CDR3 spans 17 amino acids. The chain's CDR3 is CASSQRATPKVDYGYTF. The CDR3 coding sequence is TGCGCCAGCAGCCAACGAGCGACGCCCAAGGTAGACTATGGCTACACCTTC.

The chain has TRBV12-3 or TRBV12-4 and TRBJ1-1; D not resolved. The V end lost 2 bases, the J end lost 7 bases, and 11 bases lay between the germline ends. This CDR3 comprises 13 residues. CDR3 sequence (DNA): TGTGCCAGCAGTTTATGGGCGCCCGGTGAAGCTTTCTTT. Translating it yields CASSLWAPGEAFF.

DNA for the CDR3: TGTGCCTGGACCTCAGGGGGAAATCAGCCCCAGCATTTT. It yields the protein CAWTSGGNQPQHF. V and J are TRBV30 and TRBJ1-5, with 7 bases that match TRBD1. With 4 bases clipped from V and 4 bases from J, the junction kept 4 bases outside the gene matches. CDR3 length: 13 residues. Germline lookup yields CDR1 GTSNPN and CDR2 SVGIG (reference sequence). Full variable domain (rest looked up from reference TRBV30 and TRBJ1-5): SQTIHQWPATLVQPVGSPLSLECTVEGTSNPNLYWYRQAAGRGLQLLFYSVGIGQISSEVPQNLSASRPQDRQFILSSKKLLLSDSGFYLCAWTSGGNQPQHFGDGTRLSIL.

In its sample, this clone was seen once. J is TRBJ2-3 and V is TRBV5-1; possible D gene TRBD1, 5 bases. Trimming shortened V by 6 bases and J by 1 base, and 15 bases separated the two germline ends. The CDR3 runs 15 residues. Germline CDR1 reads SGHRS; CDR2 reads YFSETQ. This chain's CDR3 is CASTQGELGTDTQYF. In nucleotides, the CDR3 is TGCGCCAGCACGCAGGGTGAGTTGGGCACAGATACGCAGTATTTT.

The table lists this clone with a count of one. A junction end diverges from the germline sequence, so it may reflect a read error. The chain carries TRBV4-3 and TRBJ2-4, with 9 bases fitting TRBD1. CDR1 is LGHNA and CDR2 is YSLEER in the germline V gene. This CDR3 spans 13 amino acids. CDR3 bases: TGCGCCAGCAGCCAAGATATGGGACAGGGTTTCCACTTC. This gives the protein CASSQDMGQGFHF.

The count of this clone is one. The chain combines TRBV30 with TRBJ2-7; TRBD1 might be the D (5 bases). V dropped 4 bases and J dropped 7 bases, with 20 bases sitting between them. Per the germline V gene, CDR1 is GTSNPN and CDR2 is SVGIG (reference sequence). The CDR3 runs 14 residues. CDR3 sequence reads: CAWNRQTRVGEQYF. CDR3 bases: TGTGCCTGGAACCGACAGACTCGGGTTGGGGAGCAGTACTTC.

This rearrangement joins TRBV4-1 to TRBJ2-3; 7 nucleotides align to TRBD2. With 4 bases clipped from V and 5 bases from J, the junction kept 9 bases outside the gene matches. CDR3 length: 15 amino acids. CDR1 and CDR2 (germline): MGHRA, YSYEKL. CDR3 sequence reads: CASSPLGGVEDTQYF. DNA for the CDR3: TGCGCCAGCAGCCCGTTGGGGGGGGTCGAAGATACGCAGTATTTT.

The chain combines TRBV6-5 with TRBJ2-1, with TRBD1 identical over 8 bases. The CDR3 has 14 residues. CDR1 and CDR2 (germline): MNHEY, SVGAGI. The V gene end was trimmed by 5 bases and the J gene end by 11 bases; junction bases not matched to a gene: 11. The CDR3 region has the DNA TGTGCCAGCAGTCCACTCGCAGGGGGCGTAAAGCAGTTCTTC. Translating it yields CASSPLAGGVKQFF.

The rearrangement uses TRBV5-1 and TRBJ2-3; a weak D match, TRBD2 (6 bases). Germline CDR1 is SGHRS and CDR2 is YFSETQ. The ends were cut back, 8 bases at V and 2 bases at J, with 15 bases in the middle. The length of the CDR3 is 14 residues. The CDR3 DNA is TGCGCCAGTACGCGTGCGGGGACCACAGATACGCAGTATTTT. Amino acids: CASTRAGTTDTQYF.

By frequency in the sample, this clone is large. The chain uses TRBV5-1 and TRBJ1-1; the D is unclear. The germline V and J ends were trimmed by 3 bases and 1 base, with 13 bases remaining between them. Per the germline V gene, CDR1 is SGHRS and CDR2 is YFSETQ. The CDR3 extends over 15 amino acids. The CDR3 loop reads CASSSVAGRNTEAFF. The CDR3 DNA reads TGCGCCAGCAGCTCAGTAGCGGGTAGGAACACTGAAGCTTTCTTT.

This clone was detected only once. V and J are TRBV5-6 and TRBJ2-5; maybe TRBD1 (5 bases). The V gene's germline CDR1 is SGHDT and CDR2 YYEEEE. The CDR3 is 16 amino acids. V lost 0 bases, J lost 1 base, and 13 bases lay in between. The CDR3 DNA sequence: TGTGCCAGCAGCTTGGAGACAGTGCTTTCCCAAGAGACCCAGTACTTC. Encoded protein: CASSLETVLSQETQYF.

The J gene is TRBJ2-3, the V gene TRBV4-2; 8 nucleotides match TRBD2. J gave up 5 bases and V 6 bases, and 13 bases lay outside the gene matches. Per germline, CDR1 LGHNA and CDR2 YNFKEQ. The CDR3 has 16 amino acids. CDR3 bases: TGTGCCAGCAGGCCCGGAGCGGGAGATCTGGGAGATACGCAGTATTTT. This codes for CASRPGAGDLGDTQYF.

The chain is built from TRBV11-2 and TRBJ2-2, with TRBD2 identical over 8 bases. The germline gives CDR1 SGHAT, CDR2 FQNNGV. V was clipped by 2 bases and J by 5 bases; unmatched bases: 7. The CDR3 sequence is 16 residues long. CDR3 region: CASSLQPGGQTGELFF. Here the CDR3 DNA reads TGTGCCAGCAGCTTACAGCCGGGGGGGCAGACCGGGGAGCTGTTTTTT.

The J gene is TRBJ2-3, the V gene TRBV7-8; D might be TRBD1 (6 bases). The length of the CDR3 is 15 residues. Germline loops: CDR1 SGHVS, CDR2 FQNEAQ. The V end was cut by 2 bases, the J end by 6 bases, with 15 bases between. The CDR3 loop reads CASSLRGLRGDTQYF. In DNA form, the CDR3 reads TGTGCCAGCAGCTTAAGGGGTTTAAGGGGGGATACGCAGTATTTT.

The rearrangement links TRBV7-2 to TRBJ1-2; 11 nucleotides match TRBD1. The junction had 6 bases not matched to a gene; V was cut back by 5 bases and J by 4 bases. The CDR3 covers 15 residues. CDR1 is SGHTA, CDR2 FQGNSA, per germline. The CDR3 DNA sequence: TGTGCCAGCAGCCCGGGACAGGGGGAAGTCTATGGCTACACCTTC. Protein product: CASSPGQGEVYGYTF.

The J gene is TRBJ1-3, the V gene TRBV2; a weak D match, TRBD1 (6 bases). Trimming stripped 2 bases from V and 0 bases from J, with 11 bases between. Germline lookup yields CDR1 SNHLY and CDR2 FYNNEI. This CDR3 contains 16 residues. The CDR3 is CASSEHRDNSGNTIYF. The CDR3 nucleotides read TGTGCCAGCAGTGAACATAGGGACAACTCTGGAAACACCATATATTTT.